The 29 T cell receptor beta chains reported below all come from one sample, sequenced in a study of blood T cells in healthy people across ages (dated by TCRdb to the mid-2010s). The library was produced with 5' RACE. TCRdb names Illumina HiSeq 2500 as the instrument used. The second PCR ran for about 6 to 12 cycles and used a J-beta primer mix along with a sample-barcoded 5' primer. Starting from the raw public reads, TCRdb applied fastp trimming at Q25, assembled clones with MiXCR and retained in-frame beta chains. Rows are combined by CDR3 protein, so each entry shows the most common genes and DNA. Here the sample has 700,000 to 950,000 distinct CDR3 sequences; nearly 60% occur a single time. The ten largest clones capture about 20% of the sample. Material for sequencing was blood. These TCRs come from a man aged 30 to 39 in good health.

The chain uses TRBV2 and TRBJ2-7, with D perhaps TRBD1 (5 bases). CDR1 SNHLY and CDR2 FYNNEI come from the germline V gene. The CDR3 has 13 residues. The V end lost 8 bases, the J end lost 7 bases, and 18 bases lay between the germline ends. The CDR3 spells CASQGQGEGEQYF. CDR3 in DNA: TGTGCCAGCCAAGGGCAGGGTGAAGGGGAGCAGTACTTC.

This clonotype was observed a few times. This chain uses TRBV5-8 with TRBJ1-5, with TRBD1 identical over 9 bases. The CDR3 extends over 15 amino acids. Germline V gives CDR1 SGHTS, CDR2 YDEGEE. V gave up 4 bases and J gave up 5 bases; unmatched junction bases: 7. The CDR3: CASSAGTGTYQPQHF. CDR3 coding DNA: TGTGCCAGCAGCGCCGGGACAGGGACGTATCAGCCCCAGCATTTT.

This clonotype showed up just once. The chain couples TRBV4-2 to TRBJ2-3, with D possibly being TRBD1 or TRBD2 (7 bases each). Germline CDR1 and CDR2: LGHNA and YNFKEQ. V was pared by 1 base and J by 4 bases, with 12 bases between. This CDR3 comprises 15 residues. This chain's CDR3 is CASSQVGGGADTQYF. The CDR3 bases are TGTGCCAGCAGCCAAGTGGGAGGGGGCGCAGATACGCAGTATTTT.

Only a few counts were recorded for this clonotype. The V call is TRBV20-1, the J call TRBJ1-2, with 8 positions matching TRBD1. This CDR3 is 15 amino acids long. With 2 bases clipped from V and 2 bases from J, the junction kept 7 bases outside the gene matches. CDR1 and CDR2 from the germline V gene are DFQATT and SNEGSKA (reference sequence). CDR3 sequence: CSARPGQGLNYGYTF. The CDR3 bases are TGCAGTGCTAGACCAGGACAGGGCCTAAACTATGGCTACACCTTC.

The chain recombines TRBV9 with TRBJ1-2; 9 bases are shared with TRBD1. CDR1 is SGDLS, CDR2 YYNGEE, per germline. The ends lost 3 bases at V and 4 bases at J; junction bases unmatched: 7. The CDR3 has 15 residues. DNA of the CDR3: TGTGCCAGCAGCGCTGGGGACAGGGTAGGCTATGGCTACACCTTC. This codes for CASSAGDRVGYGYTF.

With respect to this clonotype: Germline and junction disagree at one end, which may indicate a read error. The chain couples TRBV11-1 to TRBJ1-6, with D uncertain. This CDR3 has 14 residues. Per the germline V gene, CDR1 is SGHAT and CDR2 is FQDESV (reference sequence). CDR3 DNA: TGTGACAGCAGCTTAGCCCGCGGCAGGTCACCCCTCCACTTT. It is translated as CDSSLARGRSPLHF.

The gene calls are TRBV2 and TRBJ1-2, with D perhaps TRBD1 (5 bases). CDR1 and CDR2 (germline): SNHLY, FYNNEI. CDR3 size: 13 residues. V was clipped by 3 bases and J by 6 bases, with 11 bases between them. DNA for the CDR3: TGTGCCAGCAGTGACAGGGAGCGGGATGGCTACACCTTC. This sequence encodes CASSDRERDGYTF.

This clonotype came up a few times. The CDR3 is CSARDLAGGSSYNEQFF. CDR3 DNA sequence: TGCAGTGCTAGAGATCTAGCGGGGGGTAGCTCCTACAATGAGCAGTTCTTC. The chain recombines TRBV20-1 with TRBJ2-1, with 11 bases lining up with TRBD2. This CDR3 has 17 amino acids. The germline V gene encodes CDR1 DFQATT and CDR2 SNEGSKA (reference sequence). V shed 0 bases, J shed 0 bases, and the junction held 4 bases outside the gene matches.

This clonotype was counted only a few times. The chain employs TRBV6-2 or TRBV6-3 and TRBJ2-7; 10 positions agree with TRBD2. Germline CDR1 is MNHEY and CDR2 is SVGEGT. The CDR3 spans 16 residues. Trimming cost V 4 bases and J 3 bases; bases outside gene matches: 9. The CDR3 spells CASSSSSGSFIYEQYF. The CDR3 nucleotides read TGTGCCAGCAGTTCCTCTAGCGGGAGCTTTATCTACGAGCAGTACTTC.

The V call is TRBV20-1, the J call TRBJ2-7; the D gene is possibly TRBD1 (6 bases). The DNA matches TRBJ2-5 better at its end, which makes the J call doubtful. CDR3 length: 12 residues. In germline, CDR1 is DFQATT, CDR2 SNEGSKA (reference sequence). Written as DNA, the CDR3 is TGCAGTGCTAGGATGACAGGAGAGACCCAGTACTTC. Protein product: CSARMTGETQYF.

The chain recombines TRBV20-1 with TRBJ2-5; D perhaps matches TRBD1 (6 bases). CDR3 length: 14 amino acids. V lost 6 bases, J lost 1 base, and 15 bases lay in between. Germline CDR1 reads DFQATT; CDR2 reads SNEGSKA (reference sequence). The CDR3 region has the DNA TGCAGTGCGGATCACAGGGAAAGCCAAGAGACCCAGTACTTC. Amino acid sequence: CSADHRESQETQYF.

This chain connects TRBV20-1 to TRBJ1-1; 8 positions match TRBD1. J was trimmed by 3 bases and V by 5 bases; bases with no gene match: 11. The germline CDR1 and CDR2 sequences are DFQATT and SNEGSKA (reference sequence). This CDR3 spans 15 amino acids. Here the CDR3 reads CSARKGQAYDTEAFF. The CDR3 nucleotides are TGCAGTGCTCGAAAGGGACAGGCCTATGACACTGAAGCTTTCTTT.

The chain uses TRBV12-3 or TRBV12-4 and TRBJ2-1, with D perhaps matching TRBD1 (6 bases). This CDR3 comprises 14 residues. Trimming stripped 6 bases from V and 7 bases from J, with 16 bases between. The CDR3 DNA reads as TGTGCCAGCAGACTCCTTGGACAGTCGAATGAGCAGTTCTTC. Translating gives CASRLLGQSNEQFF.

The genes are TRBV7-2 and TRBJ2-3; 7 nucleotides agree with TRBD2. The CDR3 runs to 13 residues. V lost 4 bases, J lost 6 bases, and 4 bases stayed unmatched. Germline CDR1 is SGHTA and CDR2 is FQGNSA. The CDR3 loop is CASSWLADDTQYF. DNA for the CDR3: TGTGCCAGCAGCTGGCTAGCGGACGATACGCAGTATTTT.

The genes are TRBV12-3 or TRBV12-4 and TRBJ2-5; possible D gene TRBD2, 5 bases. The CDR3 sequence is 14 residues long. Deletions cut 5 bases from V and 2 bases from J, with 12 bases between. Here the CDR3 DNA reads TGTGCCAGCAGTGTAAGAGCGGTACAAGAGACCCAGTACTTC. Its translation is CASSVRAVQETQYF.

This clonotype was counted only a few times. The rearrangement links TRBV7-3 to TRBJ2-7; D assignment may be TRBD1 or TRBD2 (5 bases each). This CDR3 spans 14 amino acids. Germline CDR1 SGHTA, CDR2 FQGTGA. The V end lost 5 bases, the J end lost 3 bases, and 14 bases lay between the germline ends. Written as DNA, the CDR3 is TGTGCCAGCAGCGAAGGAGTTGGGGGCTACGAGCAGTACTTC. Protein: CASSEGVGGYEQYF.

The rearrangement uses TRBV27 and TRBJ1-1; the match to TRBD1 covers 11 bases. The germline CDR1 and CDR2 sequences are MNHEY and SMNVEV (reference sequence). The CDR3 contains 15 residues. The trim removed 3 bases at V and 5 bases at J, leaving 5 bases unmatched. CDR3 in amino acids: CASSFSGQGATEAFF. The CDR3 DNA reads as TGTGCCAGCAGTTTCTCCGGACAGGGGGCTACTGAAGCTTTCTTT.

The genes are TRBV7-8 and TRBJ2-1; either TRBD1 or TRBD2 may fit D (7 bases each). This CDR3 has 17 residues. Germline values: CDR1 SGHVS, CDR2 FQNEAQ. Trimming stripped 5 bases from V and 5 bases from J, with 22 bases between. CDR3 bases: TGTGCCAGCAGCCAAGGTTGGGGGGGACAGCACAACAATGAGCAGTTCTTC. Translated, it gives CASSQGWGGQHNNEQFF.

The chain uses TRBV29-1 and TRBJ2-1; D unresolved. This CDR3 is 10 amino acids long. Trimming took off 5 bases at V and 10 bases at J, with 9 bases between the two ends. The V gene's germline CDR1 is SQVTM and CDR2 ANQGSEA. This CDR3 reads CSVRTSEQFF. For the CDR3, the DNA is TGCAGCGTTCGAACATCCGAGCAGTTCTTC.

The CDR3 nucleotides are TGTGCCAGCAGTTTAGGGTTGACAGGAGGCTATGGCTACACCTTC. Translation gives CASSLGLTGGYGYTF. The V and J genes are TRBV12-3 or TRBV12-4 and TRBJ1-2, with a possible D match to TRBD1 (6 bases). Trimming took off 1 base at V and 4 bases at J, with 13 bases between the two ends. The CDR3 is 15 residues long.

A few counts support this clonotype. The chain is built from TRBV7-2 and TRBJ2-5; perhaps TRBD1 as D (7 bases). The CDR3 totals 15 residues. CDR1 and CDR2 from the germline V gene are SGHTA and FQGNSA. Deletions cut 5 bases from V and 2 bases from J, with 15 bases between. In nucleotides, the CDR3 is TGTGCCAGCAGCCCGTGGGCGGGACAGCAAGAGACCCAGTACTTC. It translates to CASSPWAGQQETQYF.

In its sample, this clonotype was seen once. The chain employs TRBV19 and TRBJ1-2, with D uncertain. This CDR3 spans 14 amino acids. Germline V gene sequence: CDR1 LNHDA, CDR2 SQIVND (reference sequence). V shed 6 bases and J shed 8 bases, with 19 bases lying between them. The CDR3 reads CASSPGPSRGGYTF. The CDR3 DNA follows: TGTGCCAGTAGCCCTGGACCTTCTCGGGGAGGCTACACCTTC.

Points on this clonotype: A much more abundant neighbour one base away suggests this may be a read error. V usage is TRBV4-2 and J usage is TRBJ2-5; 9 bases are a match to TRBD2. The CDR3 covers 15 residues. V shed 5 bases and J 4 bases; nucleotides not matched to a gene: 8. Germline V CDR1 and CDR2: LGHNA, YNFKEQ. Written as DNA, the CDR3 is TGTGCCAGCAGCTCCAGGCCACTAGCGGGAGAGACCCAGTACTTC. Residues: CASSSRPLAGETQYF.

The chain recombines TRBV20-1 with TRBJ2-3; maybe TRBD2 (5 bases). Between the trimmed V and J ends, which lost 8 bases and 1 base, there was a span of 31 bases. Germline V gives CDR1 DFQATT, CDR2 SNEGSKA (reference sequence). The length of the CDR3 is 19 residues. DNA of the CDR3: TGCAGTACCTTGCCGGCCACGGGGAGCCTGGATCGTCGCACAGATACGCAGTATTTT. Translating gives CSTLPATGSLDRRTDTQYF.

The V gene is TRBV25-1, the J gene TRBJ2-5; TRBD1 aligns across 10 bases. CDR1 MGHDK and CDR2 SYGVNS come from the germline V gene. This CDR3 is 15 amino acids long. The V gene end was trimmed by 4 bases and the J gene end by 5 bases; junction bases not matched to a gene: 7. CDR3 sequence reads: CASSATGTGAETQYF. The CDR3 DNA sequence: TGTGCCAGCAGTGCAACCGGGACAGGGGCCGAGACCCAGTACTTC.

V usage is TRBV7-2 and J usage is TRBJ2-1; D remains unclear. CDR1 is SGHTA and CDR2 is FQGNSA in the germline V gene. The CDR3 spans 15 residues. Between the trimmed V and J ends, which lost 6 bases and 3 bases, there was a span of 15 bases. The CDR3: CASRLTPPFYNEQFF. CDR3 DNA sequence: TGTGCCAGCAGGTTAACTCCGCCCTTCTACAATGAGCAGTTCTTC. The entire variable domain, with the rest obtained from reference TRBV7-2 and TRBJ2-1, is as follows: GAGVSQSPSNKVTEKGKDVELRCDPISGHTALYWYRQSLGQGLEFLIYFQGNSAPDKSGLPSDRFSAERTGGSVSTLTIQRTQQEDSAVYLCASRLTPPFYNEQFFGPGTRLTVL.

This clonotype was detected once. The chain is built from TRBV2 and TRBJ2-1; 7 positions agree with TRBD1. J gave up 9 bases and V 4 bases, and 3 bases lay outside the gene matches. Germline assignment: CDR1 SNHLY and CDR2 FYNNEI. The CDR3 loop spans 12 amino acids. The CDR3 DNA reads as TGTGCCAGCAGTGGGGACAGCAGTGAGCAGTTCTTC. Amino acid sequence: CASSGDSSEQFF.

The V call is TRBV7-9, the J call TRBJ2-4, with TRBD1 as a possible D gene (5 bases). The J call could be wrong; TRBJ2-7 is a better fit for the DNA end. Germline V gene data show CDR1 as SEHNR and CDR2 as FQNEAQ (reference sequence). There are 17 residues in the CDR3. CDR3 coding DNA: TGTGCCAGCAGCTCTAATAAAGGGGCGATCAAATCCTACGAGCAGTACTTC. Protein product: CASSSNKGAIKSYEQYF.

The chain combines TRBV7-9 with TRBJ2-7; D may be TRBD1 (6 bases). V lost 5 bases and J 2 bases, leaving 16 bases between the germline ends. From germline, CDR1 is SEHNR and CDR2 FQNEAQ (reference sequence). There are 15 residues in the CDR3. The CDR3 region is CASSPGVGQTYEQYF. CDR3 DNA: TGTGCCAGCAGCCCTGGGGTAGGACAGACCTACGAGCAGTACTTC.